This entry is about one T cell receptor (beta chain). Here immunoSEQ multiplex PCR was the method, and the copy in TCRdb shows in-frame clones only, minus some. The sample includes roughly 80,000 clones, roughly 80% of them seen just once. The data derive from a study of blood T cell repertoires in COVID-19. At the level of the study: Italy, Spain and the United States were the sources of the convalescent and acute COVID-19 samples. PBMCs, B-cell-depleted T cells, or T cells were the source of the cDNA or gDNA that made up the material.

Trimming took 4 bases from V and 0 from J; bases not matched to a gene: 6. Germline CDR1 and CDR2: SGHRS and YFSETQ. The CDR3 spans 16 residues. The sequence came from a man older than 75 with acute or convalescent COVID-19. The V and J genes are TRBV5-1 and TRBJ2-1; TRBD1 aligns across 8 bases. The sample was peripheral blood. CDR3 amino acids: CASSGRTGNSYNEQFF. In DNA, the CDR3 is TGCGCCAGCAGCGGGCGGACAGGGAACTCCTACAATGAGCAGTTCTTC.